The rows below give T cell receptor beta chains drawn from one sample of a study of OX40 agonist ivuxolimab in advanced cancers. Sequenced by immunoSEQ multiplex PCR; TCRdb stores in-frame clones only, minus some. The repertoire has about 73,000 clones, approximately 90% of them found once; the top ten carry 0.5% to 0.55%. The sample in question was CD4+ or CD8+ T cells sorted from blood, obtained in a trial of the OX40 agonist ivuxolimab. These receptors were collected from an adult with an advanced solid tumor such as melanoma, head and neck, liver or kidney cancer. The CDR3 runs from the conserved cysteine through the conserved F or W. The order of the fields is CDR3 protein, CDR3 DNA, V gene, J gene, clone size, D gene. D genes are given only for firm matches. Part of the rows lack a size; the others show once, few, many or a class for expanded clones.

CASSVVSGSDTQYF	TGTGCCAGCAGCGTAGTGAGCGGCTCAGATACGCAGTATTTT	TRBV9	TRBJ2-3	.	.
CASSPQGAYEQYF	TGTGCCAGCTCACCACAGGGGGCTTACGAGCAGTACTTC	TRBV18	TRBJ2-7	.	TRBD1
CASSGLVSSGNTIYF	TGTGCCAGCAGTGGGCTGGTGAGCTCTGGAAACACCATATATTTT	TRBV28	TRBJ1-3	once	.
CASSHQGGNEKLFF	TGTGCCAGCAGCCATCAGGGGGGTAATGAAAAACTGTTTTTT	TRBV7-9	TRBJ1-4	.	TRBD1
CASSRDSPMYGYTF	TGTGCCAGCAGCCGCGATAGTCCTATGTATGGCTACACCTTC	TRBV9	TRBJ1-2	.	.
CASSPRGPDTQYF	TGTGCCAGCAGCCCGAGGGGTCCAGATACGCAGTATTTT	TRBV7-9	TRBJ2-3	few	.
CASSGETVGITGELFF	TGTGCCAGCAGTGGAGAGACAGTTGGAATCACCGGGGAGCTGTTTTTT	TRBV9	TRBJ2-2	.	.
CSVSGGTEAFF	TGCAGTGTGAGTGGTGGCACTGAAGCTTTCTTT	TRBV20-1	TRBJ1-1	.	.
CSVDIRGREDTQYF	TGCAGCGTTGATATCAGGGGGCGGGAAGATACGCAGTATTTT	TRBV29-1	TRBJ2-3	once	TRBD1
CASSLEGGGYTF	TGCGCCAGCAGCTTGGAAGGGGGTGGCTACACCTTC	TRBV5-1	TRBJ1-2	.	.
CASRTGNQPQHF	TGTGCCAGCAGGACAGGGAATCAGCCCCAGCATTTT	TRBV6-1	TRBJ1-5	.	TRBD1
CASSTWGRSNEKLFF	TGTGCCAGCAGTACCTGGGGGCGTAGTAATGAAAAACTGTTTTTT	TRBV28	TRBJ1-4	.	.